The sequence of this TCR beta chain was determined in a study of blood T cell repertoires in COVID-19 (dated by TCRdb to 2020 to 2022). With regard to the full study: Samples covering the acute and convalescent phases of COVID-19 were provided by collaborators in the United States, Italy and Spain. The material from the prospective study consisted of cDNA or gDNA derived from T cells, B-cell-depleted T cells, or PBMCs. Where available, HLA class I and class II types were taken from metadata supplied by the sample provider and were not determined by assay-based typing. The repertoires were released in a freely available public database intended as a resource for research on the immune response to SARS-CoV-2. Subjects who had been exposed to COVID-19, were actively infected with it, or had recovered from it provided the deeply sampled blood TCRbeta repertoires that made up the dataset. Samples were obtained from the ongoing ImmuneRACE study (first 160 participants) and from over 1,000 subjects provided by 6 global collaborators. The sample metadata nearly always contained a de-identified subject ID, COVID-19 status, age in years and sex. Beyond this particular receptor, the publication reports: Clinical and demographic metadata were provided uncurated, with the amount varying by source and participant.

Worth noting for this clone: This receptor's antigen is unknown. No quality values exist for individual bases; no much larger clone is one base distant.

TCRbeta CDR3 regions were amplified from genomic DNA using the immunoSEQ Assay, a bias-controlled multiplex PCR. The published analysis was carried out like this. Nucleated cell counts per sample were estimated from amplification of reference gene primers within the assay. To quantify the absolute abundance of each unique TCRbeta CDR3 rearrangement, sequence reads were collapsed and filtered. For each sample, productive Simpson clonality was calculated by taking the square root of Simpson's diversity index across productive rearrangements. Here the immuneACCESS table is served through TCRdb, limited to in-frame sequences with V and J called. Missing clones are a known gap in these copies; in checked studies unresolved V genes cover under half, and the rest lacks a known reason. The D gene and trimming were derived from the DNA, and the V and J assignments and clone size from that table. The sample table contains approximately 150,000 clones; only one count was recorded for over 70% of them. Around 38% of the sample rests with the top ten.

Another Seattle source contributed samples from volunteer blood donors who had recovered from COVID-19. The collaborating institutions used their own protocols to collect whole blood in K2EDTA tubes. For TCRbeta analysis, collaborators shipped samples as frozen whole blood, isolated PBMCs, or DNA extracted from either of those sample types. As encoded in the germline V gene (reference sequence), CDR1 is MNHNY while CDR2 is SVGAGI. The CDR3 runs 15 amino acids, cysteine and phenylalanine included. The retained sequence is limited to the CDR3, 45 bases, with the frame set at the first base. Relative to germline, V is 5 bases shorter and J is 2 bases shorter, with 15 bases between their ends.

The clonotype was recovered from a man in his fifties or sixties who had recovered from COVID-19. Sequenced material: peripheral blood. The receptor chain draws on TRBV6-6 and TRBJ1-2; the D gene lacks a confident call. The sequenced DNA: TGTGCCAGCAGTAGGGAGAGGGCTATGAACTATGGCTACACCTTC. This yields the protein CASSRERAMNYGYTF.